The entry below gives a single T cell receptor (beta chain) sequence along with its context. Which cohort a participant joined came from the clinical history participants gave. This entry comes from a study of blood T cell repertoires in COVID-19. The authors' processing: From reference gene primer amplification, estimates of nucleated cell counts were derived. Measured with immunoSEQ multiplex PCR; TCRdb has only the in-frame clones, and not every one. Clonal size and the V and J genes are those of that table, whereas D and trimming came from the DNA. The data show roughly 150,000 clones, around 80% seen once. Specimen: PBMCs or T cells enriched from blood (not recorded which). The TCR was taken from a woman between 65 and 79 years old in a cohort exposed to, infected with or recovered from COVID-19 (not recorded which).

The CDR3 bases are TGTGCCAGCCGACCGGCGGCAGGGATCGGAGACGAGCAGTACTTC. It specifies CASRPAAGIGDEQYF. The chain links TRBV18 to TRBJ2-7; D perhaps matches TRBD1 (5 bases). This CDR3 is 15 amino acids long. CDR1 and CDR2 from the germline V gene are KGHSH and LQKENI. Trimming took 8 bases from V and 5 from J, leaving 22 bases between them.